This T cell receptor (beta chain) was captured in a study of a mutant IDH1 vaccine in newly diagnosed glioma. On the study more broadly: Earlier therapy was either radiotherapy, temozolomide, or both, and most got both.

V was shortened by 5 bases and J by 4 bases, with 19 bases between the two germline ends. The CDR3 loop spans 16 amino acids. Germline V gives CDR1 SGHRS, CDR2 YFSETQ. Some clones are missing from TCRdb's copy, which holds only in-frame ones; the method was immunoSEQ multiplex PCR. The sample contains over 95,000 clones, roughly 90% of which appear only once. About this clone itself: What it binds is unknown.

Stated time point: week 11, during vaccination. Each dose of the vaccine consisted of 300 ug of mutant IDH1 20-mer peptide, with topical imiquimod. The sequences come from PBMCs, collected from a glioma patient whose treatment included an IDH1 peptide vaccine. This receptor was obtained from a woman aged 50 to 60 with glioma. The chain combines TRBV5-1 with TRBJ1-3; D uncertain. The DNA of the CDR3 is TGCGCCAGCAGTCTGGCCCAGGAAAGTGGAGGAAACACCATATATTTT. It yields the protein CASSLAQESGGNTIYF.